What follows are 9 T cell receptor beta chains derived from one specimen sequenced in a study of T cell changes during pregnancy in multiple sclerosis. Some clones are missing from TCRdb's copy, which holds only in-frame ones; the method was immunoSEQ multiplex PCR. The table has approximately 40,000 clones, about 91% seen once. Here the sequenced sample was CD8+ T cells from peripheral blood mononuclear cells, taken after pregnancy. The receptors derive from a female donor with multiple sclerosis, enrolled in a pregnancy study.

This chain uses TRBV9 with TRBJ2-1; the D gene is possibly TRBD1 (5 bases). CDR3 length equals 15 residues. Germline values: CDR1 SGDLS, CDR2 YYNGEE. V dropped 2 bases and J dropped 1 base, with 10 bases sitting between them. In DNA, the CDR3 is TGTGCCAGCAGCGTCGCAACAGGATCCTACAATGAGCAGTTCTTC. Protein: CASSVATGSYNEQFF. The full variable domain, completed using reference TRBV9 and TRBJ2-1, is DSGVTQTPKHLITATGQRVTLRCSPRSGDLSVYWYQQSLDQGLQFLIQYYNGEERAKGNILERFSAQQFPDLHSELNLSSLELGDSALYFCASSVATGSYNEQFFGPGTRLTVL.

This clone was counted once. The rearrangement links TRBV5-5 to TRBJ2-1; 9 bases are shared with TRBD2. After removal of 0 bases from V and 16 bases from J, the junction contained 5 bases not matched to a gene. There are 12 residues in the CDR3. The germline V gene has CDR1 SGHKS and CDR2 YYEKEE (reference sequence). The CDR3 here is CASSLGREGPFF. The CDR3 bases are TGTGCCAGCAGCTTGGGGCGGGAGGGCCCTTTCTTC.

The genes are TRBV10-2 and TRBJ1-1, with 10 nucleotides matching TRBD1. This CDR3 contains 15 residues. From germline, CDR1 is WSHSY and CDR2 SAAADI. V dropped 6 bases and J dropped 4; count of bases not matched to a gene: 8. Here the CDR3 reads CASREGQGRGTEAFF. The DNA of the CDR3 is TGCGCCAGCAGGGAGGGACAGGGGAGGGGCACTGAAGCTTTCTTT.

This rearrangement joins TRBV7-6 to TRBJ2-5; TRBD2 aligns across 8 bases. V lost 2 bases and J lost 1; bases outside the gene matches: 12. Per the germline V gene, CDR1 is SGHVS and CDR2 is FNYEAQ. The CDR3 consists of 18 residues. The CDR3 nucleotides are TGTGCCAGCAGCTTAAATATCCGTAGCGGGGTTTCCCAAGAGACCCAGTACTTC. Encoded protein: CASSLNIRSGVSQETQYF. Full variable domain (rest looked up from reference TRBV7-6 and TRBJ2-5): GAGVSQSPRYKVTKRGQDVALRCDPISGHVSLYWYRQALGQGPEFLTYFNYEAQQDKSGLPNDRFSAERPEGSISTLTIQRTEQRDSAMYRCASSLNIRSGVSQETQYFGPGTRLLVL.

Written as DNA, the CDR3 is TGCGCCCATATCCGGAGGCAGGGGCATTCGGCTGAAGCTTTCTTT. This gives the protein CAHIRRQGHSAEAFF. This chain joins TRBV10-1 and TRBJ1-1, with D possibly TRBD1 on 6 matching bases. Germline V gene lookup returns CDR1 WNHNN and CDR2 SYGVQD (reference sequence). Trimming left V 11 bases short and J 6 bases short, with 25 bases between. This CDR3 region has 15 residues.

The V call is TRBV9, the J call TRBJ1-4, with TRBD1 matching 9 bases. V trimming: 3 bases; J trimming: 10 bases; junction bases outside the gene matches: 10. This CDR3 region has 15 residues. Germline V CDR1 and CDR2: SGDLS, YYNGEE. The CDR3 DNA reads as TGTGCCAGCAGCGGGGCCCGGACAGGGGCGAGAAAACTGTTTTTT. It is translated as CASSGARTGARKLFF.

The V gene is TRBV9, the J gene TRBJ1-1, with 10 positions matching TRBD1. Germline V gene sequence: CDR1 SGDLS, CDR2 YYNGEE. The trim removed 3 bases at V and 6 bases at J, leaving 5 bases unmatched. The CDR3 totals 14 residues. CDR3 region: CASSEGQGVAEAFF. The CDR3 DNA reads TGTGCCAGCAGCGAAGGACAGGGGGTCGCTGAAGCTTTCTTT.

The V and J genes are TRBV4-1 and TRBJ2-1; 7 bases line up with TRBD2. The CDR3 extends over 18 amino acids. Germline trimming cut 2 bases from V and 0 bases from J; bases unmatched to any gene: 10. Germline-derived CDR1 and CDR2 are MGHRA and YSYEKL. The CDR3 is CASSQWPASGGSYNEQFF. The CDR3 DNA follows: TGCGCCAGCAGCCAATGGCCCGCTTCGGGGGGCTCCTACAATGAGCAGTTCTTC.

The chain combines TRBV7-9 with TRBJ2-1, with 7 bases identical to TRBD1. CDR1 and CDR2 (germline): SEHNR, FQNEAQ (reference sequence). V lost 4 bases, J lost 0 bases, and 6 bases stayed unmatched. The CDR3 is 16 residues long. The CDR3 nucleotides read TGTGCCAGCAGCTCCCCGGACAGGAGCTCCTACAATGAGCAGTTCTTC. Protein sequence: CASSSPDRSSYNEQFF.